This T cell receptor beta chain is from a study of blood T cell repertoires in COVID-19. On the study more broadly: Sites across the United States, Italy and Spain contributed samples from acute and convalescent COVID-19.

Original processing notes: Reference gene primer amplification in the assay estimated nucleated cell counts. The protocol was immunoSEQ multiplex PCR, while the TCRdb copy is restricted to in-frame clones and leaves out a portion. D and trimming come from the DNA, and the V and J calls and clone size come from that table. The sample has under 300,000 clones, roughly 88% seen once. Sequences were obtained from peripheral blood. The TCR sequence derives from a man older than 75 with acute or convalescent COVID-19.

For the CDR3, the DNA is TGCAGCGTTGAAGGAGTAAACGGGGGGAACACTGAAGCTTTCTTT. Translation gives CSVEGVNGGNTEAFF. The chain carries TRBV29-1 and TRBJ1-1; D is possibly TRBD1 (5 bases). CDR1 and CDR2 (germline): SQVTM, ANQGSEA. The V and J ends lost 1 base and 1 base respectively, with 13 bases between them. The CDR3 is 15 residues long.